Listed here is a single T cell receptor (beta chain). The data derive from a study of control samples from healthy donors and cancer patients. This CDR3 region has 17 residues. V lost 0 bases to trimming and J lost 0 bases, with 12 bases between them. Germline CDR1 MNHNS, CDR2 SASEGT. The table came from immunoSEQ multiplex PCR; TCRdb's copy has only in-frame clones and leaves some out. The sample carries some 120,000 clones, roughly 84% recorded once. The chain employs TRBV6-1 and TRBJ2-1; D gene uncertain. Sequences were obtained from blood. This receptor was taken from a man aged 40-49 years in good health. CDR3: CASSEAAQYSSYNEQFF. CDR3 sequence (DNA): TGTGCCAGCAGTGAAGCGGCGCAATATAGCTCCTACAATGAGCAGTTCTTC.